This T cell receptor (beta chain) was profiled in a study of cytomegalovirus exposure and HLA in healthy donors. Study results and caveats: Indistinguishability led to the exclusion of some V segments, TRBV6-2 and TRBV6-3 included. Presence/absence analyses supposed approximately even sequencing depth among donors. A later analysis by the authors found several of the most significant clusters apparently linked to common viral pathogens.

This clone was seen just once. The antigen is not known. The junction does not match germline at one end; this may be a read error. Sampled while nominally healthy, donors likely had unrecorded immune exposures. Germline V gene lookup returns CDR1 MNHNS and CDR2 SASEGT. The CDR3 contains 14 residues. The study ran its PCR with 60 Vbeta and 13 Jbeta primers. TCRdb's copy holds only in-frame clones and misses some; the assay was immunoSEQ multiplex PCR. This table has roughly 120,000 clones, 74% appearing once. The V call is TRBV6-1, the J call TRBJ2-7; D is tentatively TRBD1 or TRBD2 (6 bases each). Sequenced sample: PBMCs. The source of this sequence is a middle-aged woman in good health and CMV-seropositive. The CDR3 spells CASSEGGRPYEQYF. DNA of the CDR3: TGTGCCAGCAGCGAAGGGGGGCGTCCCTACGAGCAGTACTTC.